This TCR beta chain was identified during a study of early T cells in non-severe SARS-CoV-2 infection. Study-wide context: Unsorted whole-blood RNA was sequenced in bulk, leaving chains unpaired.

The count of this clonotype is one. What it binds is unknown. Just one base apart from a much larger clone, this may be a read error. The CDR3 has 15 residues. Trimming shortened V by 6 bases and J by 3 bases, and 14 bases separated the two germline ends. CDR1 is WNHNN and CDR2 is SYGVQD in the germline V gene (reference sequence). Each cDNA molecule carried a unique molecular identifier. Each CDR3 protein is one row after TCRdb ran MiXCR on the 5' RACE reads. The sample includes roughly 48,000 distinct CDR3 sequences, 3.5% to 4.5% of them seen just once. Study-wide points: VDJdb matching, biased toward anti-spike CD8 responses, missed private and CD4 specificities.

Sequencing input: whole blood. The clonotype comes from an adult who was a healthcare worker with PCR-confirmed SARS-CoV-2 infection or an uninfected control (not recorded which). This chain uses TRBV10-1 with TRBJ2-2, with D maybe TRBD2 (6 bases). The CDR3 DNA follows: TGCGCCAGCAGCGGGATTAGCGGCGACACCGGGGAGCTGTTTTTT. As protein: CASSGISGDTGELFF.